Listed below are T cell receptor beta chains from one sample, sequenced in a study of high-grade serous ovarian cancer treatment subgroups. Assay used: immunoSEQ multiplex PCR; TCRdb lists only in-frame clones, some missing. This sample yields fewer than 9,500 clones, of which about three fifths are seen a single time; 5% to 6.5% belongs to the top ten. Sequencing used tumor tissue. The receptors come from a human donor with high-grade serous ovarian cancer. CDR3s include the opening cysteine and the closing phenylalanine or tryptophan. Fields, in order: D gene, clone size, V gene, CDR3 length, J gene, CDR3 protein, CDR3 DNA. The D gene is left open where the match is weak. Expanded clones are given a class, and other clones once, few, many or no size at all.

d_gene: TRBD2
abundance: NA
v_gene: TRBV29-1
len: 15
j_gene: TRBJ2-1
CDR3aa: CSVGQTSVSYNEQFF
CDR3nt: TGCAGCGTTGGCCAGACTAGCGTCTCCTACAATGAGCAGTTCTTC

d_gene: TRBD1
abundance: few
v_gene: TRBV28
len: 16
j_gene: TRBJ2-6
CDR3aa: CASRRADRAGANVLTF
CDR3nt: TGTGCCAGCAGACGAGCGGACAGGGCTGGGGCCAACGTCCTGACTTTC

d_gene: NA
abundance: NA
v_gene: TRBV7-2
len: 13
j_gene: TRBJ2-1
CDR3aa: CASSLGGENEQFF
CDR3nt: TGTGCCAGCAGCTTAGGGGGAGAGAATGAGCAGTTCTTC

d_gene: NA
abundance: NA
v_gene: TRBV27
len: 17
j_gene: TRBJ2-1
CDR3aa: CASSREGGVLSYNEQFF
CDR3nt: TGTGCCAGCAGTCGCGAGGGGGGTGTATTGTCCTACAATGAGCAGTTCTTC

d_gene: TRBD1
abundance: NA
v_gene: TRBV5-4
len: 16
j_gene: TRBJ2-2
CDR3aa: CASSLPTGVVTGELFF
CDR3nt: TGTGCCAGCAGCTTGCCGACAGGGGTTGTCACCGGGGAGCTGTTTTTT

d_gene: NA
abundance: once
v_gene: TRBV7-2
len: 14
j_gene: TRBJ1-2
CDR3aa: CASSLETHAWGYTF
CDR3nt: TGTGCCAGCAGCTTAGAGACCCACGCTTGGGGCTACACCTTC

d_gene: NA
abundance: once
v_gene: TRBV6-6
len: 15
j_gene: TRBJ1-5
CDR3aa: CASSYFRTDNQPQHF
CDR3nt: TGTGCCAGCAGTTACTTCCGGACAGATAATCAGCCCCAGCATTTT

d_gene: NA
abundance: medium-sized
v_gene: TRBV5-1
len: 15
j_gene: TRBJ1-1
CDR3aa: CASSLVGGSNTEAFF
CDR3nt: TGCGCCAGCAGCTTGGTCGGCGGGTCGAACACTGAAGCTTTCTTT

d_gene: TRBD1
abundance: NA
v_gene: TRBV11-3
len: 15
j_gene: TRBJ1-2
CDR3aa: CASSLKSGTGYGYTF
CDR3nt: TGTGCCAGCAGCTTAAAATCCGGGACAGGCTATGGCTACACCTTC

d_gene: NA
abundance: NA
v_gene: TRBV11-3
len: 13
j_gene: TRBJ2-5
CDR3aa: CASSQGSVKTQYF
CDR3nt: TGTGCCAGCAGCCAAGGGTCAGTAAAGACCCAGTACTTC

d_gene: NA
abundance: few
v_gene: TRBV7-2
len: 15
j_gene: TRBJ1-3
CDR3aa: CASSLNEGDVNTIYF
CDR3nt: TGTGCCAGCAGCTTAAACGAAGGGGATGTCAACACCATATATTTT

d_gene: TRBD1
abundance: NA
v_gene: TRBV19
len: 16
j_gene: TRBJ1-3
CDR3aa: CASSGRQGAEGNTIYF
CDR3nt: TGTGCCAGTAGTGGCCGACAGGGGGCGGAAGGAAACACCATATATTTT

d_gene: TRBD2
abundance: few
v_gene: TRBV11-2
len: 17
j_gene: TRBJ2-7
CDR3aa: CASSLDMGLSAWYEQYF
CDR3nt: TGTGCCAGCAGCTTAGATATGGGACTATCGGCGTGGTACGAGCAGTACTTC

d_gene: NA
abundance: NA
v_gene: TRBV14
len: 13
j_gene: TRBJ2-3
CDR3aa: CASSVQLADTQYF
CDR3nt: TGTGCCAGCAGCGTCCAACTAGCAGATACGCAGTATTTT

d_gene: NA
abundance: once
v_gene: TRBV6-4
len: 14
j_gene: TRBJ1-2
CDR3aa: CASRHVQGWDGYTF
CDR3nt: TGTGCCAGCAGGCACGTACAGGGATGGGATGGCTACACCTTC

d_gene: TRBD2
abundance: NA
v_gene: TRBV5-1
len: 16
j_gene: TRBJ2-1
CDR3aa: CASSPLAGAAYNEQFF
CDR3nt: TGCGCCAGCAGCCCCTTAGCGGGAGCGGCCTACAATGAGCAGTTCTTC

d_gene: NA
abundance: NA
v_gene: TRBV11-1
len: 11
j_gene: TRBJ2-7
CDR3aa: CASSLKYEQYF
CDR3nt: TGTGCCAGCAGCTTAAAATACGAGCAGTACTTC

d_gene: TRBD1
abundance: NA
v_gene: TRBV27
len: 14
j_gene: TRBJ2-1
CDR3aa: CASSLWTGEEEQFF
CDR3nt: TGTGCCAGCAGTTTGTGGACAGGGGAGGAGGAGCAGTTCTTC

d_gene: NA
abundance: NA
v_gene: TRBV4-3
len: 15
j_gene: TRBJ1-2
CDR3aa: CASSQVGEAMYGYTF
CDR3nt: TGCGCCAGCAGCCAAGTGGGGGAAGCGATGTATGGCTACACCTTC

d_gene: NA
abundance: NA
v_gene: TRBV2
len: 12
j_gene: TRBJ2-3
CDR3aa: CASSEAQHTQYF
CDR3nt: TGTGCCAGCAGTGAAGCCCAGCATACGCAGTATTTT

d_gene: TRBD2
abundance: NA
v_gene: TRBV4-2
len: 18
j_gene: TRBJ2-2
CDR3aa: CASSQGPGTSGFPGELFF
CDR3nt: TGTGCCAGCAGCCAAGGGCCCGGGACTAGCGGTTTCCCCGGGGAGCTGTTTTTT

d_gene: NA
abundance: few
v_gene: TRBV27
len: 14
j_gene: TRBJ2-1
CDR3aa: CASSPTSYYNEQFF
CDR3nt: TGTGCCAGCAGTCCTACTAGTTACTACAATGAGCAGTTCTTC

d_gene: NA
abundance: few
v_gene: TRBV7-2
len: 15
j_gene: TRBJ1-5
CDR3aa: CASSQSGVSNQPQHF
CDR3nt: TGTGCCAGCAGCCAGTCGGGGGTTAGCAATCAGCCCCAGCATTTT

d_gene: NA
abundance: NA
v_gene: TRBV11-3
len: 14
j_gene: TRBJ2-1
CDR3aa: CASTYSSSYNEQFF
CDR3nt: TGTGCCAGCACCTACTCTAGCTCCTACAATGAGCAGTTCTTC

d_gene: NA
abundance: NA
v_gene: TRBV9
len: 14
j_gene: TRBJ2-1
CDR3aa: CASSVTGIPNEQFF
CDR3nt: TGTGCCAGCAGCGTAACGGGAATCCCCAATGAGCAGTTCTTC

d_gene: NA
abundance: NA
v_gene: TRBV7-2
len: 14
j_gene: TRBJ2-7
CDR3aa: CASSSPRARYEQYF
CDR3nt: TGTGCCAGCAGCTCCCCCAGGGCACGCTACGAGCAGTACTTC

d_gene: NA
abundance: few
v_gene: TRBV6-6
len: 14
j_gene: TRBJ2-1
CDR3aa: CASKDDSIPNEQFF
CDR3nt: TGTGCCAGCAAGGACGACTCTATTCCCAATGAGCAGTTCTTC

d_gene: NA
abundance: NA
v_gene: TRBV11-3
len: 15
j_gene: TRBJ2-7
CDR3aa: CASSPSGGMANEQYF
CDR3nt: TGTGCCAGCAGCCCGAGCGGCGGGATGGCCAACGAGCAGTACTTC

d_gene: NA
abundance: NA
v_gene: TRBV6-1
len: 16
j_gene: TRBJ2-7
CDR3aa: CASSESPSGRAYEQYF
CDR3nt: TGTGCCAGCAGTGAATCCCCCTCCGGACGGGCCTACGAGCAGTACTTC

d_gene: TRBD1
abundance: NA
v_gene: TRBV6-6
len: 14
j_gene: TRBJ2-7
CDR3aa: CASSAGDSTYEQYF
CDR3nt: TGTGCCAGCAGTGCCGGGGACAGCACCTACGAGCAGTACTTC

d_gene: TRBD1
abundance: few
v_gene: TRBV28
len: 14
j_gene: TRBJ1-1
CDR3aa: CASRRQGLWTEAFF
CDR3nt: TGTGCCAGCAGAAGACAGGGCCTATGGACTGAAGCTTTCTTT

d_gene: TRBD2
abundance: NA
v_gene: TRBV7-2
len: 18
j_gene: TRBJ2-2
CDR3aa: CASSFLGLAGDGAGELFF
CDR3nt: TGTGCCAGCAGCTTCTTGGGACTAGCGGGAGATGGGGCCGGGGAGCTGTTTTTT

d_gene: NA
abundance: NA
v_gene: TRBV6-1
len: 13
j_gene: TRBJ2-1
CDR3aa: CASSDHDNSEQFF
CDR3nt: TGTGCCAGCAGTGACCACGACAACAGTGAGCAGTTCTTC

d_gene: NA
abundance: NA
v_gene: TRBV9
len: 14
j_gene: TRBJ2-1
CDR3aa: CASSPRGNNNEQFF
CDR3nt: TGTGCCAGCAGCCCCCGGGGTAACAACAATGAGCAGTTCTTC

d_gene: TRBD1
abundance: NA
v_gene: TRBV29-1
len: 13
j_gene: TRBJ2-3
CDR3aa: CSVVTGGTDTQYF
CDR3nt: TGCAGCGTTGTGACAGGGGGCACAGATACGCAGTATTTT

d_gene: NA
abundance: NA
v_gene: TRBV14
len: 14
j_gene: TRBJ2-1
CDR3aa: CASSPSTIYNEQFF
CDR3nt: TGTGCCAGCAGCCCTTCTACCATATACAATGAGCAGTTCTTC

d_gene: NA
abundance: NA
v_gene: TRBV28
len: 16
j_gene: TRBJ1-4
CDR3aa: CASSFPPGATNEKLFF
CDR3nt: TGTGCCAGCAGTTTTCCTCCGGGCGCAACTAATGAAAAACTGTTTTTT

d_gene: NA
abundance: few
v_gene: TRBV5-1
len: 14
j_gene: TRBJ2-3
CDR3aa: CASSIGTGTDTQYF
CDR3nt: TGCGCCAGCAGCATCGGGACCGGGACAGATACGCAGTATTTT

d_gene: TRBD2
abundance: NA
v_gene: TRBV7-3
len: 13
j_gene: TRBJ2-1
CDR3aa: CASSLGTTNEQFF
CDR3nt: TGTGCCAGCAGCCTGGGGACTACCAATGAGCAGTTCTTC

d_gene: NA
abundance: medium-sized
v_gene: TRBV7-9
len: 15
j_gene: TRBJ2-1
CDR3aa: CASSFRGDSYNEQFF
CDR3nt: TGTGCCAGCAGCTTCCGCGGAGACTCCTACAATGAGCAGTTCTTC

d_gene: NA
abundance: NA
v_gene: TRBV2
len: 14
j_gene: TRBJ1-2
CDR3aa: CASSEGFRAAGYTF
CDR3nt: TGTGCCAGCAGTGAAGGTTTCAGGGCCGCTGGCTACACCTTC